This TCR beta chain was identified during a study of PD-1 blockade in mismatch repair-deficient tumors. Note on this clone: Its antigen is not identified.

V gave up 6 bases and J gave up 1 base; unmatched junction bases: 6. CDR3 size: 15 residues. Per germline, CDR1 MDHEN and CDR2 SYDVKM. Sequencing used immunoSEQ multiplex PCR; TCRdb keeps in-frame clones, though not all of them. The sample lists some 9,700 clones, more than 85% occurring once. Time point: roughly 10-day in vitro stimulation with candidate mutation-associated neoantigen peptide 1. Every patient had mismatch repair deficiency by PCR or immunohistochemistry. A few pembrolizumab responders had their TCRs sequenced. A roughly eleven-day in vitro culture was run per each of fewer than ten reactive peptides. Clone fold changes were calculated against an identical culture without peptide.

The sequence was obtained from an adult with mismatch repair-deficient cancer. Specimen: cells cultured in vitro, collected from a patient treated with pembrolizumab. The rearrangement joins TRBV28 to TRBJ1-5, with 7 bases identical to TRBD1. The chain's CDR3 is CASRLQGPSNQPQHF. Written as DNA, the CDR3 is TGTGCCAGCAGGCTACAGGGGCCGAGCAATCAGCCCCAGCATTTT.